These 14 T cell receptor beta chains share one sample of origin, sequenced in a study of shared clonotypes between healthy human individuals. Profiling relied on immunoSEQ multiplex PCR, and the TCRdb table lists in-frame clones only, not all of them. The sample carries under 2,500,000 clones, approximately 94% recorded once. The source material was naive CD4+ T cells sorted from blood. Subset denoted: CD45RA+ positively selected. These receptors came from a man aged 18 to 29 in good health.

The gene calls are TRBV7-2 and TRBJ2-3; TRBD2 matches at 8 bases. The germline V gene encodes CDR1 SGHTA and CDR2 FQGNSA. With V trimmed by 1 base and J by 2 bases, 5 bases remained unmatched. The CDR3 is 16 residues long. CDR3 DNA sequence: TGTGCCAGCAGCTTAGGGCAGCGGGGGACCACAGATACGCAGTATTTT. It is translated as CASSLGQRGTTDTQYF.

V and J are TRBV7-2 and TRBJ2-7; 7 positions match TRBD1. Germline loops: CDR1 SGHTA, CDR2 FQGNSA. The V segment lost 1 base and the J segment 2 bases; nucleotides outside the gene matches: 5. This CDR3 has 15 amino acids. CDR3 region: CASSLEPGGAYEQYF. CDR3 nucleotide sequence: TGTGCCAGCAGCTTAGAACCAGGGGGTGCCTACGAGCAGTACTTC.

About this clone: Different DNA sequences within this sample yield the same CDR3. V is TRBV7-2 and J is TRBJ2-5; no reliable D call. Trimming took off 3 bases at V and 2 bases at J, with 7 bases between the two ends. CDR1 SGHTA and CDR2 FQGNSA come from the germline V gene. This CDR3 has 13 amino acids. As DNA, the CDR3 is TGTGCCAGCAGCTTGGCGATACAAGAGACCCAGTACTTC. Translated: CASSLAIQETQYF.

This chain connects TRBV30 to TRBJ2-1; no reliable D call. Germline V CDR1 and CDR2: GTSNPN, SVGIG (reference sequence). This CDR3 spans 11 amino acids. With 1 base removed from V and 8 bases from J, the gap between germline ends came to 6 bases. Written as DNA, the CDR3 is TGTGCCTGGAGTGGGAGTGATGAGCAGTTCTTC. It is translated as CAWSGSDEQFF.

The V call is TRBV7-2, the J call TRBJ2-2, with TRBD1 matching 9 bases. V lost 0 bases and J lost 5; bases outside the gene matches: 7. This CDR3 has 17 residues. Germline lookup yields CDR1 SGHTA and CDR2 FQGNSA. The CDR3 nucleotides are TGTGCCAGCAGCTTAGCTACCCCGGGACAGGGAACCGGGGAGCTGTTTTTT. Translating gives CASSLATPGQGTGELFF.

This clone has just one count. V is TRBV2 and J is TRBJ2-7; TRBD2 agrees at 11 bases. Unmatched junction bases numbered 10, after V lost 3 bases and J lost 6 bases. CDR3 length equals 16 residues. Germline assignment: CDR1 SNHLY and CDR2 FYNNEI. CDR3 residues: CASSEVRLAGLGEQYF. DNA of the CDR3: TGTGCCAGCAGTGAGGTTAGACTAGCGGGACTCGGCGAGCAGTACTTC.

This clone appeared a single time. The junction departs from the called germline gene at one end, perhaps through a read error. This chain uses TRBV4-1 with TRBJ2-5; 11 bases agree with TRBD2. The germline V gene has CDR1 MGHRA and CDR2 YSYEKL. The CDR3 spans 16 residues. CDR3 sequence reads: CASSQEGLAGGEGRDF. The CDR3 coding sequence is TGCGCCAGCAGCCAAGAGGGGCTAGCGGGGGGCGAAGGACGGGACTTC.

The chain combines TRBV5-4 with TRBJ2-7, with a weak D call TRBD2 (5 bases). V was trimmed by 1 base and J by 5 bases, leaving 7 bases between them. There are 12 residues in the CDR3. Germline V gene sequence: CDR1 SGHNT, CDR2 YYREEE (reference sequence). CDR3 region: CASSLREHEQYF. The CDR3 DNA is TGTGCCAGCAGCTTGCGGGAACACGAGCAGTACTTC.

The chain uses TRBV2 and TRBJ2-3, with D possibly matching TRBD1 (6 bases). The CDR3 covers 14 residues. Trimming removed 8 bases from V and 2 bases from J, with 14 bases in between. The V gene's germline CDR1 is SNHLY and CDR2 FYNNEI. The CDR3 spells CASEVQGDTDTQYF. The CDR3 bases are TGTGCCAGCGAAGTACAGGGAGACACAGATACGCAGTATTTT.

The V and J genes are TRBV4-3 and TRBJ1-2; perhaps TRBD1 as D (5 bases). Germline V gene sequence: CDR1 LGHNA, CDR2 YSLEER. The germline V and J ends were trimmed by 0 bases and 4 bases, with 18 bases remaining between them. This CDR3 is 17 amino acids long. Here the CDR3 reads CASSQEVSGLLSYGYTF. CDR3 sequence (DNA): TGCGCCAGCAGCCAAGAAGTGTCAGGGCTTTTGAGCTATGGCTACACCTTC.

The gene calls are TRBV14 and TRBJ2-1; 16 nucleotides align to TRBD2. The V gene's germline CDR1 is SGHDN and CDR2 FVKESK. This CDR3 is built from 17 residues. Trimming at V came to 3 bases and at J to 10 bases, leaving 9 bases not matched to a gene. In DNA form, the CDR3 reads TGTGCCAGCAGCCAGAGGTCCGGGACTAGCGGGAGGGCGGAGCAGTTCTTC. This encodes CASSQRSGTSGRAEQFF.

In nucleotides, the CDR3 is TGTGCCAGTAGGGTAGCCACATATAATTCACCCCTCCACTTT. This codes for CASRVATYNSPLHF. This chain uses TRBV19 with TRBJ1-6; D gene uncertain. This CDR3 comprises 14 residues. V shed 6 bases and J shed 4 bases, with 10 bases lying between them. CDR1 is LNHDA, CDR2 SQIVND, per germline (reference sequence).

The rearrangement uses TRBV5-4 and TRBJ2-2; unclear D gene. The CDR3 consists of 16 residues. V was shortened by 2 bases and J by 1 base, with 12 bases between the two germline ends. Germline V gene data show CDR1 as SGHNT and CDR2 as YYREEE (reference sequence). The CDR3 DNA follows: TGTGCCAGCAGCTTAGGTAGGGCCCAGAACACCGGGGAGCTGTTTTTT. This gives the protein CASSLGRAQNTGELFF.

The rearrangement joins TRBV5-3 to TRBJ1-2; D unresolved. TRBV5-3 is an ORF, and what it does is uncertain. The CDR3 runs 14 residues. The CDR3, as DNA: TGTGGAGCGGCGGACGAGCTCTTAAACTATGGCTACACCTTC. It is translated as CGAADELLNYGYTF.